The rows below give T cell receptor beta chains drawn from one sample of a study of tumor-infiltrating lymphocytes in oesophageal squamous cell carcinoma. TCRdb independently ran MiXCR on the PCR reads; one entry per CDR3 protein. The sample has tens of thousands of distinct CDR3 sequences, under 35% seen once. Sequenced material: esophageal tumor tissue. The source of these receptors is a female donor with esophageal squamous cell carcinoma. Both conserved end residues are part of each CDR3. D genes are given only for firm matches. Expanded clones get a size class; other rows say once, few or many, or leave the size out.

D	size	V	J	length	CDR3	DNA
TRBD1	many	TRBV12-3/TRBV12-4	TRBJ1-1	13	CASKNRGRSEAFF	TGTGCCAGCAAGAACAGGGGGAGGTCTGAAGCTTTCTTT
NA	many	TRBV24-1	TRBJ1-5	15	CATSAGSHSNQPQHF	TGTGCCACCAGTGCAGGAAGCCATAGCAATCAGCCCCAGCATTTT
NA	NA	TRBV12-3/TRBV12-4	TRBJ1-1	11	CASTLGREAFF	TGTGCCAGCACCCTCGGACGAGAAGCTTTCTTT
TRBD2	medium-sized	TRBV7-2	TRBJ2-7	15	CASSPGLAGEREQYF	TGTGCCAGCAGCCCGGGACTAGCGGGAGAACGAGAGCAGTACTTC
NA	many	TRBV9	TRBJ2-1	14	CASSVGRQVGEQFF	TGTGCCAGCAGCGTAGGGAGACAGGTCGGTGAGCAGTTCTTC
NA	many	TRBV19	TRBJ2-1	13	CASSMTRLNEQFF	TGTGCCAGTAGTATGACTCGTCTTAATGAGCAGTTCTTC
TRBD2	NA	TRBV24-1	TRBJ2-5	15	CATSDSRLGGETQYF	TGTGCCACCAGTGATTCCCGCCTGGGGGGGGAGACCCAGTACTTC
TRBD1	NA	TRBV9	TRBJ1-2	16	CASSVGDSFSNYGYTF	TGTGCCAGCAGCGTAGGGGACAGCTTCTCTAACTATGGCTACACCTTC
TRBD2	many	TRBV18	TRBJ2-1	15	CASSTLAATGGEQFF	TGTGCCAGCTCAACACTAGCGGCCACCGGAGGTGAGCAGTTCTTC
TRBD1	few	TRBV7-6	TRBJ2-1	13	CASSFDRDNEQFF	TGTGCCAGCAGCTTCGACAGGGACAATGAGCAGTTCTTC
NA	NA	TRBV7-2	TRBJ1-2	14	CASSLGPGNYGYTF	TGTGCCAGCAGCTTAGGTCCCGGTAACTATGGCTACACCTTC
NA	NA	TRBV7-3	TRBJ2-1	13	CASSSEPGRAQFF	TGTGCCAGCAGCTCCGAACCGGGACGAGCGCAGTTCTTC
TRBD2	NA	TRBV2	TRBJ2-2	15	CASSGRPGRVGELFF	TGTGCCAGCAGTGGCCGGCCAGGGAGGGTCGGGGAGCTGTTTTTT
NA	many	TRBV5-5	TRBJ1-1	14	CASSLALGRDEAFF	TGTGCCAGCAGCTTGGCGCTGGGGCGGGATGAAGCTTTCTTT
TRBD2	medium-sized	TRBV7-9	TRBJ2-1	16	CASSLFSLAGINEQFF	TGTGCCAGCAGCTTATTTTCGCTAGCGGGAATCAATGAGCAGTTCTTC
TRBD1	NA	TRBV12-3/TRBV12-4	TRBJ2-3	16	CASTRPGTGVADTQYF	TGTGCCAGCACCCGCCCCGGGACAGGGGTTGCAGATACGCAGTATTTT
NA	NA	TRBV7-2	TRBJ2-1	15	CASSLLLLSYNEQFF	TGTGCCAGCAGCTTACTCTTGCTATCCTACAATGAGCAGTTCTTC
NA	NA	TRBV5-6	TRBJ2-7	14	CASSLMDGLEEQYF	TGTGCCAGCAGCTTGATGGACGGCTTGGAGGAGCAGTACTTC
TRBD1	few	TRBV6-1	TRBJ2-7	13	CASSYGTGSEQYF	TGTGCCAGCAGTTATGGGACAGGGAGCGAGCAGTACTTC
NA	many	TRBV5-7	TRBJ2-2	15	CASSLPGLVTGELFF	TGTGCCAGCAGCTTACCTGGTTTAGTCACCGGGGAGCTGTTTTTT
NA	NA	TRBV7-9	TRBJ2-1	15	CASSLRASAQETQFF	TGTGCCAGCAGCTTAAGAGCGTCTGCCCAAGAGACCCAGTTCTTC
NA	many	TRBV28	TRBJ1-5	12	CASSPGYQPQHF	TGTGCCAGCAGTCCGGGATATCAGCCCCAGCATTTT
TRBD2	many	TRBV7-6	TRBJ2-2	17	CASSLARLARDTGELFF	TGTGCCAGCAGCTTAGCGCGACTAGCGAGAGACACCGGGGAGCTGTTTTTT
NA	many	TRBV5-5	TRBJ2-7	17	CASSLGGGRQSSHEQYF	TGTGCCAGCAGCTTAGGTGGGGGACGACAATCCTCCCACGAGCAGTACTTC
NA	medium-sized	TRBV7-2	TRBJ2-7	15	CASSLDWGTSYEQYF	TGTGCCAGCAGCTTAGATTGGGGCACATCCTACGAGCAGTACTTC
NA	once	TRBV6-8	TRBJ2-1	14	CASSYVGGVNEQFF	TGTGCCAGCAGTTACGTTGGAGGAGTGAATGAGCAGTTCTTC
NA	many	TRBV7-9	TRBJ1-2	13	CASSLGEGDGYTF	TGTGCCAGCAGCTTAGGGGAAGGGGATGGCTACACCTTC
NA	many	TRBV6-1	TRBJ2-1	15	CASSGDLSGYNEQFF	TGTGCCAGCAGCGGCGACTTGTCGGGCTACAATGAGCAGTTCTTC
TRBD2	medium-sized	TRBV7-2	TRBJ2-1	15	CASSSPGLAQNEQFF	TGTGCCAGCAGCTCGCCGGGACTAGCGCAAAATGAGCAGTTCTTC
TRBD2	NA	TRBV12-3/TRBV12-4	TRBJ2-7	15	CASRAGTSASYEQYF	TGTGCCAGCAGGGCCGGGACTAGCGCTTCCTACGAGCAGTACTTC
NA	many	TRBV10-1	TRBJ2-4	16	CARGATLSEYKNIQYF	TGCGCCAGAGGCGCAACGCTTTCGGAGTACAAAAACATTCAGTACTTC
NA	few	TRBV6-1	TRBJ2-7	15	CASSALLFPPYEQYF	TGTGCCAGCAGTGCCTTGTTGTTTCCCCCCTACGAGCAGTACTTC
NA	medium-sized	TRBV12-3/TRBV12-4	TRBJ2-3	16	CASSFLHGSSTDTQYF	TGTGCCAGCAGTTTTCTTCATGGGAGCAGCACAGATACGCAGTATTTT
TRBD2	few	TRBV7-6	TRBJ2-5	14	CASSPGTIGETQYF	TGTGCCAGCAGCCCCGGGACTATTGGGGAGACCCAGTACTTC
NA	NA	TRBV6-6	TRBJ2-7	11	CASSSDNDQYF	TGTGCCAGCAGCTCAGACAATGATCAGTACTTC
NA	NA	TRBV6-5	TRBJ2-7	12	CASSYYRGAQYF	TGTGCCAGCAGTTACTATCGTGGGGCGCAGTACTTC